This T cell receptor beta chain comes out of a study of blood T cell repertoires in COVID-19. Study in general: Sites across the United States, Italy and Spain contributed samples from acute and convalescent COVID-19. The analysed material was cDNA or gDNA that came from T cells, B-cell-depleted T cells, or PBMCs.

Trimming took 7 bases from V and 3 from J, leaving 14 bases between them. The germline gives CDR1 SGHRS, CDR2 YFSETQ. This CDR3 region has 14 residues. Original processing methods: Amplification from reference gene primers served as the basis for estimated nucleated cell counts. Sequenced by immunoSEQ multiplex PCR; TCRdb stores in-frame clones only, minus some. That table furnishes V, J and clone size, whereas the DNA furnished D and trimming. The sample lists about 270,000 clones; 65% to 90% were seen once. What was sequenced was peripheral blood. The chain combines TRBV5-1 with TRBJ2-1, with D unclear. This clonotype was obtained from a human donor in a cohort sampled during active COVID-19. CDR3 coding DNA: TGCGCCAGCGGCCCTCTGGAGAGCTACAATGAGCAGTTCTTC. It translates to CASGPLESYNEQFF.